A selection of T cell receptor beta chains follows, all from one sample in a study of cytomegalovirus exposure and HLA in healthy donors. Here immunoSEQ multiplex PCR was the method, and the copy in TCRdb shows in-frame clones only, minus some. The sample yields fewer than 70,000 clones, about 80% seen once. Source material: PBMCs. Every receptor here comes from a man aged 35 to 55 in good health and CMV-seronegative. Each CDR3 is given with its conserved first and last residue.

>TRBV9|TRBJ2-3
CASSGPGGVGTDTQYF
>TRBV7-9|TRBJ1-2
CASSLAPVANYGYTF
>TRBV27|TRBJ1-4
CASRHRVGGVANEKLFF
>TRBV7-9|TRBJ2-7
CASSLGYGNYEQYF
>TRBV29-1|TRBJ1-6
CSVAYGTGDNSPLHF
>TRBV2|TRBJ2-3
CASRRLFAVTSGGAVSTDTQYF
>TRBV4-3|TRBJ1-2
CASSQDRAGGKYGYTF
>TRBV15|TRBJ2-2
CATSGGTGVRPGELFF
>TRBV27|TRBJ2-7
CASSTGPTYEQYF
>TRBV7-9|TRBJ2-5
CASRRNREQGETQYF